Listed here are 25 T cell receptor beta chains from one sample, sequenced in a study of CD8 T cells in ankylosing spondylitis. Each CDR3 protein gets one entry after TCRdb re-called the 5' RACE reads with MiXCR. The table includes about 90,000 distinct CDR3 sequences, around 25% detected once. Material: blood, either unsorted or a sorted T cell fraction (not recorded which). These TCRs come from a male donor with ankylosing spondylitis or in good health (not recorded which).

The CDR3 reads CASSLGVIGDYEQYF. For the CDR3, the DNA is TGTGCCAGCAGCTTGGGAGTGATAGGAGACTACGAGCAGTACTTC. The V call is TRBV5-6, the J call TRBJ2-7; D remains unclear. Trimming removed 0 bases at V and 3 bases at J, with 13 bases between. This CDR3 is built from 15 residues. CDR1 is SGHDT and CDR2 is YYEEEE in the germline V gene.

This clonotype was counted ten times or more. The rearrangement links TRBV2 to TRBJ1-5; no definite D call. Deletions cut 7 bases from V and 4 bases from J, with 17 bases between. The CDR3 sequence is 15 residues long. Germline V gene data show CDR1 as SNHLY and CDR2 as FYNNEI. The CDR3 is CASKLPGRGNQPQHF. The CDR3 DNA reads TGTGCCAGCAAACTCCCGGGCCGCGGGAATCAGCCCCAGCATTTT.

V gene TRBV27 combines with J gene TRBJ1-2; D gene uncertain. The V gene's germline CDR1 is MNHEY and CDR2 SMNVEV (reference sequence). Trimming took 5 bases from V and 8 from J, leaving 9 bases between them. The CDR3 sequence is 11 residues long. The CDR3 DNA sequence: TGTGCCAGCAGTCCGAAGGGAGGCTACACCTTC. It specifies CASSPKGGYTF.

This clonotype was seen a few times. CDR3 amino acids: CSATIRGPALNTGELFF. In nucleotides, the CDR3 is TGCAGTGCTACTATTCGCGGGCCAGCCCTAAACACCGGGGAGCTGTTTTTT. The chain uses TRBV20-1 and TRBJ2-2; D perhaps matches TRBD2 (5 bases). There are 17 residues in the CDR3. Per germline, CDR1 DFQATT and CDR2 SNEGSKA (reference sequence). V was trimmed by 4 bases and J by 2 bases, leaving 20 bases between them.

There are a few counts of this clonotype. The CDR3, as DNA: TGCGCCAGCAGCTTGAGCACAGGTAGCACAGATACGCAGTATTTT. Translating it yields CASSLSTGSTDTQYF. The chain recombines TRBV5-1 with TRBJ2-3, with D possibly TRBD1 on 5 matching bases. CDR1 and CDR2 from the germline V gene are SGHRS and YFSETQ. The V gene lost 1 base and the J gene lost 0 bases, with 9 bases spanning the gap. This CDR3 contains 15 residues.

The chain links TRBV11-2 to TRBJ1-5; unclear D gene. The CDR3 sequence is 18 residues long. Germline assignment: CDR1 SGHAT and CDR2 FQNNGV. V was pared by 4 bases and J by 1 base, with 20 bases between. This chain's CDR3 is CASSWTWSGFLSNQPQHF. In nucleotides, the CDR3 is TGTGCCAGCAGCTGGACCTGGTCGGGTTTTTTGAGCAATCAGCCCCAGCATTTT.

The chain couples TRBV5-6 to TRBJ2-3; D is possibly TRBD1 or TRBD2 (5 bases each). The CDR3 consists of 15 residues. The ends were cut back, 3 bases at V and 5 bases at J, with 16 bases in the middle. Germline CDR1 SGHDT, CDR2 YYEEEE. The CDR3 loop is CASSSTALAGDTQYF. The CDR3 DNA reads as TGTGCCAGCAGCTCGACAGCCTTGGCGGGAGATACGCAGTATTTT.

This clonotype showed up just a few times. The chain recombines TRBV12-3 or TRBV12-4 with TRBJ1-1; 8 bases map to TRBD1. The CDR3 extends over 16 amino acids. The J segment lost 4 bases and the V segment lost 5 bases, leaving 12 bases of the junction unmatched. Written as DNA, the CDR3 is TGTGCCAGCAGTCCGAAGCGAACAGGGGGACGCACTGAAGCTTTCTTT. Its protein product is CASSPKRTGGRTEAFF.

This clonotype came up a few times. The chain links TRBV7-2 to TRBJ1-1; D is undetermined. CDR1 SGHTA and CDR2 FQGNSA come from the germline V gene. V shed 2 bases and J shed 4 bases, with 8 bases lying between them. This CDR3 comprises 13 residues. CDR3 region: CASSLNPSTEAFF. CDR3 coding DNA: TGTGCCAGCAGCTTAAATCCGAGCACTGAAGCTTTCTTT.

In nucleotides, the CDR3 is TGCAGTGCTACCCGGACAGGGAAAGAGACCCAGTACTTC. This encodes CSATRTGKETQYF. The chain uses TRBV20-1 and TRBJ2-5; TRBD1 matches 8 bases. Germline V gene lookup returns CDR1 DFQATT and CDR2 SNEGSKA (reference sequence). The CDR3 has 13 amino acids. V shed 4 bases and J 3 bases; nucleotides not matched to a gene: 4.

The chain joins TRBV3-1 to TRBJ2-7; D is undetermined. The V gene lost 2 bases and the J gene lost 3 bases, with 17 bases spanning the gap. The length of the CDR3 is 16 residues. CDR1 LGHDT and CDR2 YNNKEL come from the germline V gene (reference sequence). CDR3 region: CASSQPVDSPRYEQYV. In nucleotides, the CDR3 is TGTGCCAGCAGCCAACCAGTAGACTCCCCGCGCTACGAGCAGTACGTC.

The rearrangement joins TRBV6-1 to TRBJ2-7; the match to TRBD2 covers 11 bases. V dropped 4 bases and J dropped 3; count of bases not matched to a gene: 5. The CDR3 loop spans 15 amino acids. CDR1 and CDR2 from the germline V gene are MNHNS and SASEGT. Written as DNA, the CDR3 is TGTGCCAGCAGTGGAGGGACTAGCGGCCTCTACGAGCAGTACTTC. Its translation is CASSGGTSGLYEQYF.

The chain has TRBV7-2 and TRBJ1-5; D not certain. Trimming left V 2 bases short and J 6 bases short, with 14 bases between. The CDR3 contains 15 residues. Germline loops: CDR1 SGHTA, CDR2 FQGNSA. The CDR3 DNA is TGTGCCAGCAGCTTATTTGGGCAAATACCTCAGCCCCAGCATTTT. This gives the protein CASSLFGQIPQPQHF.

This clonotype was seen a handful of times. V gene TRBV10-3 combines with J gene TRBJ2-3; D unclear. CDR1 ENHRY and CDR2 SYGVKD come from the germline V gene. The CDR3 spans 13 residues. Trimming took off 9 bases at V and 4 bases at J, with 14 bases between the two ends. CDR3 sequence: CAIRESLADTQYF. The DNA of the CDR3 is TGTGCCATTAGGGAATCGCTAGCAGATACGCAGTATTTT.

This clonotype was counted a few times. The chain couples TRBV4-1 to TRBJ1-3; 9 bases fit TRBD1. The CDR3 is 15 residues long. Germline assignment: CDR1 MGHRA and CDR2 YSYEKL. Unmatched junction bases numbered 4, after V lost 3 bases and J lost 4 bases. The CDR3: CASSQGTGKGNTIYF. The CDR3 DNA reads TGCGCCAGCAGCCAGGGGACAGGGAAAGGAAACACCATATATTTT.

The chain recombines TRBV20-1 with TRBJ2-2; D call uncertain. Deletions cut 1 base from V and 0 bases from J, with 3 bases between. Germline CDR1 is DFQATT and CDR2 is SNEGSKA (reference sequence). The CDR3 spans 13 residues. CDR3 region: CSARGTNTGELFF. The DNA of the CDR3 is TGCAGTGCTAGAGGCACGAACACCGGGGAGCTGTTTTTT.

The chain joins TRBV5-1 to TRBJ2-5; D tentatively reads TRBD1 or TRBD2 (5 bases each). The CDR3 extends over 15 amino acids. V was trimmed by 2 bases and J by 0 bases, leaving 11 bases between them. Germline values: CDR1 SGHRS, CDR2 YFSETQ. The CDR3, as DNA: TGCGCCAGCAGCTTAGGGACCGCCAACCAAGAGACCCAGTACTTC. It translates to CASSLGTANQETQYF.

The CDR3 DNA sequence: TGTGCCAGCAGCTTAACTATGACCCAGTACTTC. Protein product: CASSLTMTQYF. The chain couples TRBV7-6 to TRBJ2-5; no firm D call. Germline V lookup: CDR1 SGHVS, CDR2 FNYEAQ. V was trimmed by 2 bases and J by 7 bases, leaving 5 bases between them. The CDR3 spans 11 residues.

The chain combines TRBV10-3 with TRBJ1-4; D is undetermined. Germline V lookup: CDR1 ENHRY, CDR2 SYGVKD. The CDR3 is 13 residues long. The germline V and J ends were trimmed by 6 bases and 12 bases, with 17 bases remaining between them. The CDR3 region is CAISRTDAQELFF. The CDR3 DNA sequence: TGTGCCATCAGCAGGACGGACGCCCAAGAACTGTTTTTT.

The chain has TRBV20-1 and TRBJ2-5; the D gene is possibly TRBD1 (5 bases). This CDR3 has 14 residues. Germline V lookup: CDR1 DFQATT, CDR2 SNEGSKA (reference sequence). Trimming removed 0 bases from V and 5 bases from J, with 13 bases in between. Written as DNA, the CDR3 is TGCAGTGCTAGAGATCCATCCCCAGGGGAGACCCAGTACTTC. As protein: CSARDPSPGETQYF.

This clonotype was observed many times. The J gene is TRBJ1-1, the V gene TRBV5-1; 12 nucleotides line up with TRBD1. V dropped 2 bases and J dropped 10; count of bases not matched to a gene: 9. CDR3 length: 15 amino acids. Germline lookup yields CDR1 SGHRS and CDR2 YFSETQ. This CDR3 is CASSLAVTGQGAAFF. For the CDR3, the DNA is TGCGCCAGCAGCTTAGCGGTAACGGGACAGGGGGCAGCTTTCTTT.

This clonotype came up a few times. V usage is TRBV20-1 and J usage is TRBJ2-3, with D possibly matching TRBD2 (6 bases). V was pared by 6 bases and J by 4 bases, with 11 bases between. The CDR3 is 12 residues long. From germline, CDR1 is DFQATT and CDR2 SNEGSKA (reference sequence). The CDR3 region has the DNA TGCAGTGCCACGGGGGTATCAGATACGCAGTATTTT. Translating gives CSATGVSDTQYF.

The chain joins TRBV7-9 to TRBJ2-1; D is undetermined. The CDR3 has 11 amino acids. Trimming cost V 5 bases and J 5 bases, with 4 bases left between them. Germline V gives CDR1 SEHNR, CDR2 FQNEAQ (reference sequence). The chain's CDR3 is CASSHHNEQFF. The CDR3 nucleotides read TGTGCCAGCAGCCATCACAATGAGCAGTTCTTC.

This clonotype was seen only once. The rearrangement uses TRBV10-2 and TRBJ1-6; TRBD1 is a possible D gene (5 bases). The CDR3 sequence is 15 residues long. CDR1 and CDR2 (germline): WSHSY, SAAADI. Trimming took off 0 bases at V and 7 bases at J, with 10 bases between the two ends. This CDR3 reads CASSESGAENSPLHF. The CDR3 nucleotides read TGCGCCAGCAGTGAGTCAGGGGCTGAAAATTCACCCCTCCACTTT.

V and J are TRBV30 and TRBJ1-2; no clear D. Germline CDR1 and CDR2: GTSNPN and SVGIG (reference sequence). The CDR3 is made up of 12 amino acids. V was trimmed by 1 base and J by 4 bases, leaving 7 bases between them. The CDR3 is CAWSGGVYGYTF. In DNA, the CDR3 is TGTGCCTGGAGTGGGGGAGTCTATGGCTACACCTTC.